The clone carrying this T cell receptor beta chain appeared once. RNA, at roughly 0.5 to 1 ug, was reverse transcribed with random hexamers. By means of immunoSEQ multiplex PCR, TCR beta CDR3 spanning 54 Vbeta and 13 Jbeta underwent amplification. One entry per CDR3 protein results from TCRdb running MiXCR on the immunoSEQ multiplex PCR reads. Of some 170,000 distinct CDR3 sequences in the sample, over 85% were seen once. The CDR3 contains 15 residues. Germline CDR1 and CDR2: LGHNA and YNFKEQ. Trimming cost V 4 bases and J 2 bases, with 12 bases left between them. Controls were drawn from healthy donors and were matched for age and sex. Negative magnetic isolation gave CD8+ and CD4+ cells; FACS enriched CD8+ TEMRA. These data originate in a study of CD8 T cells in Susac syndrome.

Source material: CD4+ T cells from PBMCs. The genes are TRBV4-2 and TRBJ1-5; D may be TRBD1 (6 bases). This TCR derives from a human donor in good health. CDR3 amino acids: CASSPTRGGNQPQHF. In DNA form, the CDR3 reads TGTGCCAGCAGCCCTACCAGGGGCGGCAATCAGCCCCAGCATTTT.